The 2 T cell receptor beta chains reported below all come from one sample, sequenced in a study of STAT3 mutations in large granular lymphocyte leukemia. Overall study results and limits: At least one immunodominant TCR beta clonotype appeared in every T-cell large granular lymphocyte leukemia patient.

Their specific antigens are unknown. Libraries were prepared by immunoSEQ multiplex PCR; TCRdb keeps only in-frame clonotypes and omits some of them. The sample yields under 9,500 clones, 88% seen once. Sequenced sample: peripheral blood mononuclear cells. These receptors were collected from a man older than 75 with T-cell large granular lymphocyte leukemia. Some clones in this sample may be carry-over from other donors' samples.

V gene TRBV6-5 combines with J gene TRBJ1-6; D is uncertain. This CDR3 is 14 amino acids long. CDR1 is MNHEY and CDR2 is SVGAGI in the germline V gene. Between the trimmed V and J ends, which lost 8 bases and 7 bases, there was a span of 15 bases. The CDR3 DNA reads TGTGCCAGCTCCCCGGGGAGGGCGAATTCACCCCTCCACTTT. Its translation is CASSPGRANSPLHF.

This chain joins TRBV7-8 and TRBJ2-5; D gene uncertain. This CDR3 is built from 15 residues. The V end was cut by 3 bases, the J end by 2 bases, with 13 bases between. Germline loops: CDR1 SGHVS, CDR2 FQNEAQ. In DNA, the CDR3 is TGTGCCAGCAGCTTTCTTCTGTCAGGACAAGAGACCCAGTACTTC. Amino acid sequence: CASSFLLSGQETQYF. The whole variable domain, filled in from reference TRBV7-8 and TRBJ2-5, reads GAGVSQSPRYKVAKRGQDVALRCDPISGHVSLFWYQQALGQGPEFLTYFQNEAQLDKSGLPSDRFFAERPEGSVSTLKIQRTQQEDSAVYLCASSFLLSGQETQYFGPGTRLLVL.